This T cell receptor (beta chain) was identified during a study of PD-1 blockade in mismatch repair-deficient tumors. Assay: immunoSEQ multiplex PCR; the TCRdb copy retains only in-frame clones and omits some. The table lists about 79,000 clones, around 80% of them singletons. Germline values: CDR1 SGDLS, CDR2 YYNGEE. Trimming removed 2 bases from V and 5 bases from J, with 11 bases in between. CDR3 size: 14 residues. This clone was seen a single time. This sequence joins TRBV9 and TRBJ1-5; D is perhaps TRBD1 (5 bases). The TCR comes from an adult with mismatch repair-deficient cancer. The sequenced sample was peripheral blood, obtained 44 weeks after starting pembrolizumab. The CDR3 nucleotides read TGTGCCAGCAGCGTTGGACGGGGCGATCAGCCCCAGCATTTT. It is translated as CASSVGRGDQPQHF.